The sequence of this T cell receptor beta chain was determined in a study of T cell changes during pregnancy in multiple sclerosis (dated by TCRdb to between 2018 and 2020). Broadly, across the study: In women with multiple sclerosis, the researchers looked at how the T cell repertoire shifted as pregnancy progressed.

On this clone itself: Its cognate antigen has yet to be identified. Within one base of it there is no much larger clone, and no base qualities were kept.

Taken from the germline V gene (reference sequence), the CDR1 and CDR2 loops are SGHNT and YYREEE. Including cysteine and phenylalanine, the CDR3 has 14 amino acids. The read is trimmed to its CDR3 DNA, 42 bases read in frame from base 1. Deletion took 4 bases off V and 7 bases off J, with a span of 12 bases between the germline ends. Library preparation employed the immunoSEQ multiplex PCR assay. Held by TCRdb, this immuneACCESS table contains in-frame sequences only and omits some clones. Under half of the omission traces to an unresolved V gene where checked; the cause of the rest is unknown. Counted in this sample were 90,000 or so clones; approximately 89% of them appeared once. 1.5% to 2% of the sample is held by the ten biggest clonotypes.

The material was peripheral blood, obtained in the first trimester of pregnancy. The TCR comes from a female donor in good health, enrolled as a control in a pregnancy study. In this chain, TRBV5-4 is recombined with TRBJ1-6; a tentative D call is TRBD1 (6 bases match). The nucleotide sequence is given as TGTGCCAGCAGCCTCGGACAGTTAAATTCACCCCTCCACTTT. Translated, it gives CASSLGQLNSPLHF.